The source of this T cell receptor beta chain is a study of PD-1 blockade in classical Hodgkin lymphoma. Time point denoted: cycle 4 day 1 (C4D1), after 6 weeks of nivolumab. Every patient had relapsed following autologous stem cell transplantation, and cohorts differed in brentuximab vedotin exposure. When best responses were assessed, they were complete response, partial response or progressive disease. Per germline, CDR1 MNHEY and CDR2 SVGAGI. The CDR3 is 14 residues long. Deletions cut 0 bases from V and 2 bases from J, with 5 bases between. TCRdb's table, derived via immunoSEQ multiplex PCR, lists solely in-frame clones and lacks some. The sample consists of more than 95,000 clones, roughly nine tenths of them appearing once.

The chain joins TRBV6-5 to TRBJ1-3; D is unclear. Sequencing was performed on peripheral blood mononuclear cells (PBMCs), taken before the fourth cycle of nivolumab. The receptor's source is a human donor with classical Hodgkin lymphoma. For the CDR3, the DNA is TGTGCCAGCAGTTACTCGAATACTGGAAACACCATATATTTT. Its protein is CASSYSNTGNTIYF.